This T cell receptor (beta chain) derives from a study of cytomegalovirus exposure and HLA in healthy donors. Study-wide findings and caveats: Per published accounts, TCR beta sequences correctly predicted the HLA-A and HLA-B alleles of most subjects. A prior analysis recorded that most TCR beta V segments were productive about 90% or about 30% of the time. Reportedly, cytomegalovirus status was diagnosed with high sensitivity and specificity. Rare sequences made up most TCRs, while some public TCRs were found in many donors.

This PCR relied on a set of 60 Vbeta primers and 13 Jbeta primers. Profiling relied on immunoSEQ multiplex PCR, and the TCRdb table lists in-frame clones only, not all of them. The table includes under 150,000 clones, roughly four fifths detected once. V gave up 4 bases and J gave up 1 base; unmatched junction bases: 2. The CDR3 length is 13 residues. Germline assignment: CDR1 GTSNPN and CDR2 SVGIG (reference sequence). Concerning this clone itself: What it binds is unknown.

The receptor's source is a woman aged 45-65 years in good health and CMV-seronegative. The J gene is TRBJ1-1, the V gene TRBV30, with 8 bases matching TRBD1. What was sequenced was PBMCs. The CDR3 spells CAWNGQGNTEAFF. The CDR3 DNA reads as TGTGCCTGGAACGGACAGGGGAACACTGAAGCTTTCTTT.